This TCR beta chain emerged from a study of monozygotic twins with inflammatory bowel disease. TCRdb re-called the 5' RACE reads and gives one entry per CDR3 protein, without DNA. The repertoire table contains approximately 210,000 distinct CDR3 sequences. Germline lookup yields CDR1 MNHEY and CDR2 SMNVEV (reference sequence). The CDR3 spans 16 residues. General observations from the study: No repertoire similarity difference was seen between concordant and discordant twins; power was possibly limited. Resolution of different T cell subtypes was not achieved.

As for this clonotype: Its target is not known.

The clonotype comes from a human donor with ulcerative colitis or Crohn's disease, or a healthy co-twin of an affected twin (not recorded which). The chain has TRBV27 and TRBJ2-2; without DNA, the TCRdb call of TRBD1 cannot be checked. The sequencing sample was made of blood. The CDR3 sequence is CASSLKGQGSTGELFF.